The 21 T cell receptor beta chains given below trace back to one sample, sequenced in a study of T cell responses to AZD1222 COVID-19 vaccine. Clones were sequenced by immunoSEQ multiplex PCR, and TCRdb holds only the in-frame ones, with some missing. Of roughly 110,000 clones in the sample, approximately 90% were seen once. This sample comprised peripheral blood, obtained 28 days after the second AZD1222 dose. These TCRs come from an adult who received the AZD1222 COVID-19 vaccine.

The rearrangement joins TRBV12-3 or TRBV12-4 to TRBJ1-5; unclear D gene. The CDR3 sequence is 13 residues long. Trimming shortened V by 3 bases and J by 7 bases, and 10 bases separated the two germline ends. CDR3 in amino acids: CASSLEFGQPQHF. The CDR3 coding sequence is TGTGCCAGCAGTTTGGAGTTCGGGCAGCCCCAGCATTTT.

This chain uses TRBV11-2 with TRBJ1-2; D is undetermined. This CDR3 has 13 amino acids. Trimming took 5 bases from V and 8 from J, leaving 15 bases between them. The V gene's germline CDR1 is SGHAT and CDR2 FQNNGV. The CDR3 DNA follows: TGTGCCAGCAGCGTTACTACGGGTTACGGCTACACCTTC. Translation gives CASSVTTGYGYTF.

This chain joins TRBV19 and TRBJ1-1; 11 bases match TRBD1. The CDR3 consists of 16 residues. V gave up 5 bases and J gave up 8 bases; unmatched junction bases: 13. From germline, CDR1 is LNHDA and CDR2 SQIVND (reference sequence). CDR3 DNA: TGTGCCAGTAGTCGGAACACCGGGACAGGGGGGTCCGAAGCTTTCTTT. Translating gives CASSRNTGTGGSEAFF. The variable domain in full, completed from reference TRBV19 and TRBJ1-1, reads DGGITQSPKYLFRKEGQNVTLSCEQNLNHDAMYWYRQDPGQGLRLIYYSQIVNDFQKGDIAEGYSVSREKKESFPLTVTSAQKNPTAFYLCASSRNTGTGGSEAFFGQGTRLTVV.

The chain has TRBV7-9 and TRBJ2-2; no clear D gene. The CDR3 runs 15 residues. The V gene lost 5 bases and the J gene lost 4 bases, with 14 bases spanning the gap. Germline CDR1 reads SEHNR; CDR2 reads FQNEAQ (reference sequence). CDR3 DNA: TGTGCCAGCAGCCCGAGCCCGGCTGTCACCGGGGAGCTGTTTTTT. It codes for CASSPSPAVTGELFF.

V usage is TRBV5-6 and J usage is TRBJ2-5, with D possibly being TRBD2 (6 bases). Between the trimmed V and J ends, which lost 2 bases and 0 bases, there was a span of 8 bases. CDR1 is SGHDT and CDR2 is YYEEEE in the germline V gene. This CDR3 has 14 amino acids. The CDR3, as DNA: TGTGCCAGCAGCTTTGCGGGGTACCAAGAGACCCAGTACTTC. As protein: CASSFAGYQETQYF.

The chain employs TRBV9 and TRBJ2-1; 7 positions match TRBD2. CDR1 and CDR2 from the germline V gene are SGDLS and YYNGEE. This CDR3 is 14 amino acids long. Unmatched junction bases numbered 5, after V lost 0 bases and J lost 8 bases. Here the CDR3 reads CASSVGQRGDEQFF. The CDR3 DNA follows: TGTGCCAGCAGCGTAGGGCAGCGGGGTGATGAGCAGTTCTTC.

V and J are TRBV19 and TRBJ2-1; D gene uncertain. Germline V lookup: CDR1 LNHDA, CDR2 SQIVND (reference sequence). V was shortened by 5 bases and J by 0 bases, with 14 bases between the two germline ends. This CDR3 comprises 16 residues. The CDR3 nucleotides read TGTGCCAGTAGTGGTATTAGAATCCTCTCCTACAATGAGCAGTTCTTC. Translation gives CASSGIRILSYNEQFF.

The chain combines TRBV24-1 with TRBJ2-5; 12 nucleotides match TRBD2. CDR1 and CDR2 (germline): KGHDR, SFDVKD. V lost 2 bases, J lost 5 bases, and 8 bases stayed unmatched. This CDR3 contains 17 residues. The CDR3 spells CATSDWRLAGAEETQYF. CDR3 DNA: TGTGCCACCAGTGATTGGAGACTAGCGGGAGCCGAGGAGACCCAGTACTTC.

This sequence joins TRBV11-2 and TRBJ1-2; D possibly corresponds to TRBD1 (6 bases). V lost 1 base to trimming and J lost 3 bases, with 9 bases between them. This CDR3 contains 14 residues. The germline CDR1 and CDR2 sequences are SGHAT and FQNNGV. CDR3 sequence: CASSLGSGDYGYTF. The CDR3, as DNA: TGTGCCAGCAGCTTAGGGTCAGGGGACTATGGCTACACCTTC.

V is TRBV4-3 and J is TRBJ1-6, with D possibly being TRBD1 (5 bases). V lost 0 bases and J lost 9, with 6 bases in between. This CDR3 is built from 13 residues. Germline V gives CDR1 LGHNA, CDR2 YSLEER. Here the CDR3 DNA reads TGCGCCAGCAGCCAAGATCAGGGTTCACCCCTCCACTTT. Its translation is CASSQDQGSPLHF.

The chain carries TRBV9 and TRBJ1-2, with 7 bases that match TRBD1. The germline CDR1 and CDR2 sequences are SGDLS and YYNGEE. The CDR3 covers 16 residues. J was trimmed by 0 bases and V by 4 bases; bases with no gene match: 9. The CDR3 spells CASSMGTAYANYGYTF. CDR3 DNA sequence: TGTGCCAGCAGCATGGGGACAGCCTACGCTAACTATGGCTACACCTTC. The variable domain in full, with the rest retrieved from reference TRBV9 and TRBJ1-2, is DSGVTQTPKHLITATGQRVTLRCSPRSGDLSVYWYQQSLDQGLQFLIQYYNGEERAKGNILERFSAQQFPDLHSELNLSSLELGDSALYFCASSMGTAYANYGYTFGSGTRLTVV.

The V gene is TRBV5-1, the J gene TRBJ1-2; D is unclear. CDR1 SGHRS and CDR2 YFSETQ come from the germline V gene. The CDR3 has 15 residues. V was cut by 0 bases and J by 1 base, with 10 bases left in between. The CDR3 loop reads CASSLEADLNYGYTF. CDR3 coding DNA: TGCGCCAGCAGCTTGGAGGCGGACCTTAACTATGGCTACACCTTC.

The count of this clone is one. V is TRBV6-6 and J is TRBJ2-7; D may be TRBD1 (6 bases). The CDR3 runs 12 residues. Germline values: CDR1 MNHNY, CDR2 SVGAGI (reference sequence). Trimming shortened V by 10 bases and J by 2 bases, and 12 bases separated the two germline ends. The CDR3 loop is CATQDRTYEQYF. CDR3 sequence (DNA): TGTGCCACCCAGGACAGAACCTACGAGCAGTACTTC.

The J gene is TRBJ2-1, the V gene TRBV5-1, with 7 bases identical to TRBD1. Germline V lookup: CDR1 SGHRS, CDR2 YFSETQ. This CDR3 spans 15 amino acids. The junction had 5 bases not matched to a gene; V was cut back by 4 bases and J by 1 base. DNA of the CDR3: TGCGCCAGCAGCGGGGACAGTTTATCCTACAATGAGCAGTTCTTC. It is translated as CASSGDSLSYNEQFF.

The chain combines TRBV10-3 with TRBJ1-5; D unclear. Deletions cut 6 bases from V and 5 bases from J, with 11 bases between. The CDR3 length is 13 residues. Germline V gene lookup returns CDR1 ENHRY and CDR2 SYGVKD. CDR3 loop: CAISNREYQPQHF. CDR3 in DNA: TGTGCCATCAGCAATCGGGAATATCAGCCCCAGCATTTT.

The rearrangement joins TRBV5-6 to TRBJ1-4; TRBD1 is a possible D gene (5 bases). Trimming cost V 4 bases and J 4 bases, with 11 bases left between them. Germline CDR1 is SGHDT and CDR2 is YYEEEE. The CDR3 is 14 amino acids. The DNA of the CDR3 is TGTGCCAGCAGCGCCCAGGGTGTTAATGAAAAACTGTTTTTT. Amino acids: CASSAQGVNEKLFF. The variable domain in full, completed from reference TRBV5-6 and TRBJ1-4, reads DAGVTQSPTHLIKTRGQQVTLRCSPKSGHDTVSWYQQALGQGPQFIFQYYEEEERQRGNFPDRFSGHQFPNYSSELNVNALLLGDSALYLCASSAQGVNEKLFFGSGTQLSVL.

The V and J genes are TRBV18 and TRBJ1-4, with no clear D. Deletions cut 0 bases from V and 0 bases from J, with 11 bases between. Per the germline V gene, CDR1 is KGHSH and CDR2 is LQKENI. The CDR3 is 17 residues long. CDR3 protein: CASSPPAGRATNEKLFF. Written as DNA, the CDR3 is TGTGCCAGCTCACCACCGGCAGGCAGAGCAACTAATGAAAAACTGTTTTTT.

This clone has more than one count but fewer than ten. V and J are TRBV7-8 and TRBJ1-4; unclear D gene. V was cut by 5 bases and J by 4 bases, with 14 bases left in between. There are 15 residues in the CDR3. Germline assignment: CDR1 SGHVS and CDR2 FQNEAQ. The DNA for the CDR3 is TGTGCCAGCAGCCGAGACACCGGACTTAATGAAAAACTGTTTTTT. Residues: CASSRDTGLNEKLFF.

This chain connects TRBV5-5 to TRBJ1-5; D call uncertain. V was clipped by 0 bases and J by 1 base, with 11 bases between them. CDR1 is SGHKS, CDR2 YYEKEE, per germline (reference sequence). The CDR3 spans 16 residues. The chain's CDR3 is CASSLALVVSNQPQHF. In nucleotides, the CDR3 is TGTGCCAGCAGCTTGGCCCTGGTGGTAAGCAATCAGCCCCAGCATTTT.

The gene calls are TRBV5-5 and TRBJ2-1; 14 bases align to TRBD2. Per the germline V gene, CDR1 is SGHKS and CDR2 is YYEKEE (reference sequence). J lost 5 bases, V lost 2 bases, and 3 bases had no gene match. The CDR3 extends over 16 amino acids. As DNA, the CDR3 is TGTGCCAGCAGCTTTACGACTAGCGGGAGGGACAATGAGCAGTTCTTC. It specifies CASSFTTSGRDNEQFF.

This clone appeared a few times. The chain recombines TRBV6-2 or TRBV6-3 with TRBJ1-5; D unresolved. The CDR3 totals 13 residues. The V and J ends lost 3 bases and 8 bases respectively, with 11 bases between them. From germline, CDR1 is MNHEY and CDR2 SVGEGT. This chain's CDR3 is CASSYTTAEPQHF. The CDR3 nucleotides are TGTGCCAGCAGTTATACCACGGCAGAGCCCCAGCATTTT.